Below, 8 T cell receptor beta chains from the same sample are listed, as sequenced in a study of tumor-infiltrating lymphocytes in primary liver carcinoma. Researchers generated TCR beta cDNA from approximately 0.55 ug of total RNA, relying on a constant-region primer. Three rounds of nested multiplex PCR with slightly modified ARM-PCR produced TCR beta libraries. Primers for the first two PCR rounds were TRBV1-TRBV30 forward primers and a C-beta reverse primer (approximately 10 cycles per round). TCRdb fed the multiplex PCR reads into MiXCR, producing one record per CDR3 protein. The table records tens of thousands of distinct CDR3 sequences, roughly 78% of them present only once. Extraction of RNA together with DNA used 20-30 mg of unsorted bulk tissue. The sample was liver tumor tissue from sampling region 3. Subset described: tumor region T3, left-lateral pole. The receptors stem from a middle-aged man with primary liver carcinoma and hepatitis B virus infection.

In regard to this clonotype: Mismatch with germline at one junction end may stem from a read error. The rearrangement uses TRBV12-3 or TRBV12-4 and TRBJ2-2, with 9 bases that match TRBD2. This CDR3 has 14 amino acids. In DNA, the CDR3 is TGTACCAGCAGTTTGTTAGCGGGAGCCGGGGAGCTGTTTTTT. Amino acid sequence: CTSSLLAGAGELFF.

J is TRBJ2-5 and V is TRBV29-1, with 10 nucleotides matching TRBD1. The CDR3 sequence is 13 residues long. The germline gives CDR1 SQVTM, CDR2 ANQGSEA. Written as DNA, the CDR3 is TGCACCGTCCGACAGGGGGCGGGAGAAATCCAGTACTTC. Translation gives CTVRQGAGEIQYF.

With regard to this clonotype: The conserved final phenylalanine or tryptophan is absent from the CDR3, which likely points to a read error. CDR3 protein: CASNLVDYTEAFY. For the CDR3, the DNA is TGTGCCAGCAACTTAGTAGATTACACTGAAGCTTTCTAT. This sequence joins TRBV11-2 and TRBJ1-1, with no clear D. From germline, CDR1 is SGHAT and CDR2 FQNNGV. The CDR3 totals 13 residues.

The chain couples TRBV18 to TRBJ1-1; no definite D call. Germline lookup yields CDR1 KGHSH and CDR2 LQKENI. The CDR3 consists of 13 residues. V dropped 3 bases and J dropped 6 bases, with 11 bases sitting between them. CDR3 in amino acids: CASSPLSGPEAFF. The CDR3 nucleotides are TGTGCCAGCTCACCCTTATCAGGCCCTGAAGCTTTCTTT. The complete variable domain, with remaining parts taken from reference TRBV18 and TRBJ1-1, reads NAGVMQNPRHLVRRRGQEARLRCSPMKGHSHVYWYRQLPEEGLKFMVYLQKENIIDESGMPKERFSAEFPKEGPSILRIQQVVRGDSAAYFCASSPLSGPEAFFGQGTRLTVV.

As regards this clonotype: A much bigger clone sits one base away, suggesting this may be a read error. This rearrangement joins TRBV27 to TRBJ2-1; 9 bases match TRBD2. The CDR3 contains 16 residues. Germline CDR1 is MNHEY and CDR2 is SMNVEV (reference sequence). CDR3 loop: CGSSSALAGYNNEQFF. The CDR3, as DNA: TGTGGCAGCAGTTCCGCCCTAGCGGGATATAACAATGAGCAGTTCTTC.

With regard to this clonotype: A read error may account for a junction end that differs from germline. This chain links TRBV28 with TRBJ1-5; D is ambiguous. The germline gives CDR1 MDHEN, CDR2 SYDVKM. This CDR3 is 14 amino acids long. CDR3 loop: CASRKEEVNKPQHF. DNA for the CDR3: TGTGCCAGCAGAAAAGAGGAAGTCAATAAGCCCCAGCATTTT.

V is TRBV11-2 and J is TRBJ2-5; TRBD2 matches 8 bases. The CDR3 extends over 16 amino acids. The trim removed 9 bases at V and 4 bases at J, leaving 16 bases unmatched. Looked up from germline, CDR1 is SGHAT and CDR2 is FQNNGV. This CDR3 is CASSKTPGGGRETQYF. CDR3 in DNA: TGTGCCAGTAGCAAAACACCTGGCGGGGGGAGAGAGACCCAGTACTTC.

Concerning this clonotype itself: Its ends do not fully match the called genes, so a read error is possible. V gene TRBV11-1 combines with J gene TRBJ1-1; D unresolved. CDR1 SGHAT and CDR2 FQDESV come from the germline V gene (reference sequence). There are 15 residues in the CDR3. CDR3 nucleotide sequence: TGTGCCAGCAGCGCTGGACTCACTATGATCACTGAAGCTCTCTTT. This gives the protein CASSAGLTMITEALF.